This TCR beta chain was documented in a study of shared clonotypes between healthy human individuals. This CDR3 has 18 amino acids. Per the germline V gene, CDR1 is SGHVS and CDR2 is FQNEAQ. V gave up 1 base and J gave up 1 base, with 19 bases separating them. This clone was seen a single time. Measured with immunoSEQ multiplex PCR; TCRdb has only the in-frame clones, and not every one. The data show approximately 2.1 million clones, with over 85% seen just once and 0.39% held by the top ten. The clonotype originates from a man aged 18 to 29 in good health. Some clones in this sample may be carry-over from other donors' samples. The source material was naive CD4+ T cells from PBMCs. Indicated subset: CD45RA+ positively selected. The chain uses TRBV7-8 and TRBJ1-1; D possibly corresponds to TRBD1 (5 bases). The CDR3, as DNA: TGTGCCAGCAGCTTAGAAGGGACTGCTGTCCATAAGAACACTGAAGCTTTCTTT. It translates to CASSLEGTAVHKNTEAFF.